This TCR beta chain was captured by sequencing in a study of T cell repertoires in cytomegalovirus infection. Study-level information: CMV infection plus the matching HLA type was flagged by public TCR beta signatures. Study outcomes and limitations: Clonotype analysis showed dominance of the ex vivo response by HLA-C-restricted CMV-specific TCR beta clonotypes.

MiXCR, applied by TCRdb to the reads, yields one record per CDR3 protein. The top ten hold around 8% of the sample, which has nearly 650,000 distinct CDR3 sequences, about 24% seen once. This CDR3 spans 16 amino acids. CDR1 SGHTA and CDR2 FQGTGA come from the germline V gene. This clonotype came up many times. Its antigen is unidentified. One end of the junction varies from germline; a read error may be responsible. Sequencing was done on a sample of CD8+ T cells from PBMCs. This chain links TRBV7-3 with TRBJ1-2; 7 positions agree with TRBD1. The source is a human donor in good health (CMV status not recorded). Some clones in this sample may be carry-over from other donors' samples. In nucleotides, the CDR3 is TGTGCCAGCAGCCTAACCGGGACAGCTTCTAACTATGGCTACACCTTC. It codes for CASSLTGTASNYGYTF.